The TCR beta chain described here comes from a study of blood T cell repertoires in COVID-19. Libraries were prepared by immunoSEQ multiplex PCR; TCRdb keeps only in-frame clonotypes and omits some of them. The data show hundreds of thousands of clones, 83% seen once. This clonotype originated in a woman in her forties or fifties who had recovered from COVID-19. The sequencing sample was made of peripheral blood.

CDR3 loop: CASSHRDSPLHF. In DNA, the CDR3 is TGTGCCAGCAGCCACAGGGATTCACCCCTCCACTTT. The rearrangement uses TRBV9 and TRBJ1-6; weak D call: TRBD1 (6 bases). The germline V gene has CDR1 SGDLS and CDR2 YYNGEE. The CDR3 length is 12 residues. V dropped 4 bases and J dropped 8 bases, with 7 bases sitting between them. The variable domain in full, completed from reference TRBV9 and TRBJ1-6, reads DSGVTQTPKHLITATGQRVTLRCSPRSGDLSVYWYQQSLDQGLQFLIQYYNGEERAKGNILERFSAQQFPDLHSELNLSSLELGDSALYFCASSHRDSPLHFGNGTRLTVT.